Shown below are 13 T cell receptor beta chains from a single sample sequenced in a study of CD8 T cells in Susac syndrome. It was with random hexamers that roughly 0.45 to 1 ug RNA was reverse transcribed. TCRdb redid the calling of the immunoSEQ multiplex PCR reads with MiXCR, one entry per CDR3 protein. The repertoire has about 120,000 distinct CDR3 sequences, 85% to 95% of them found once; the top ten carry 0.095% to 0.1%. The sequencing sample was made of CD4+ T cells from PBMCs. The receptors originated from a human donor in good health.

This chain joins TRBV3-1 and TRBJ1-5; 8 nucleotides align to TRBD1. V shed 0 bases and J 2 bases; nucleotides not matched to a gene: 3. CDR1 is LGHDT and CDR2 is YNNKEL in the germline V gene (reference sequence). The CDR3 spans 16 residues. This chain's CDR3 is CASSQDDRGGNQPQHF. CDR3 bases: TGTGCCAGCAGCCAAGATGACAGGGGCGGCAATCAGCCCCAGCATTTT.

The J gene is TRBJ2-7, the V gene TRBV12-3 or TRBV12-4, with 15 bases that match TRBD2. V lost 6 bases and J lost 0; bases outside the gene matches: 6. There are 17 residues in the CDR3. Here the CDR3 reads CASSLGLAGGLSYEQYF. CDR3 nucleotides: TGTGCCAGCAGCCTTGGACTAGCGGGAGGGCTCTCCTACGAGCAGTACTTC.

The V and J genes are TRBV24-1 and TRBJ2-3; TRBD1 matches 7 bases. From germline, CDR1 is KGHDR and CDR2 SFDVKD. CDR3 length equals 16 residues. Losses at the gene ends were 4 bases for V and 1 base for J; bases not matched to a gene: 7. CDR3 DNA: TGTGCCACCAGTGAAGGACAGGTTGGTGGCACAGATACGCAGTATTTT. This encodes CATSEGQVGGTDTQYF.

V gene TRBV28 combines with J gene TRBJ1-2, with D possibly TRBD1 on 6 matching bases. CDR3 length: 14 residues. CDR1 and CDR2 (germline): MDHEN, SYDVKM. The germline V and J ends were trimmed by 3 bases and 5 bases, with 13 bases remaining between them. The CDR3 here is CASSLGTNGYGYTF. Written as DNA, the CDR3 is TGTGCCAGCAGTTTGGGGACAAACGGTTATGGCTACACCTTC.

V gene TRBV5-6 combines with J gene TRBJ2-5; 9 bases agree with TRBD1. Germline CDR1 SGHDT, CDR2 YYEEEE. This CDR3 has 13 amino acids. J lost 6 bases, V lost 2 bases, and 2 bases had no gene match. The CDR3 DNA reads TGTGCCAGCAGCTTTGGACAGGGGAAGACCCAGTACTTC. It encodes CASSFGQGKTQYF.

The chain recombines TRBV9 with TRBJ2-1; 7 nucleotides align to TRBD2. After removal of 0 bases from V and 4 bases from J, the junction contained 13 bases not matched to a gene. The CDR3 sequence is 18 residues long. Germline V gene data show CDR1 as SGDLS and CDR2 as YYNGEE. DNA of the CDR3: TGTGCCAGCAGCGTAGCCTGGGGGGGGGAGCGCGCATACAATGAGCAGTTCTTC. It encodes CASSVAWGGERAYNEQFF.

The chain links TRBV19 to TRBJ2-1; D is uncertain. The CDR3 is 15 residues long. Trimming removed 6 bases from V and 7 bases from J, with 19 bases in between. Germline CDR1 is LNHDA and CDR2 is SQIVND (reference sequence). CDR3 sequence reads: CASSPFGLLGNEQFF. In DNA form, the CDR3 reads TGTGCCAGTAGCCCCTTTGGCCTGTTGGGGAATGAGCAGTTCTTC.

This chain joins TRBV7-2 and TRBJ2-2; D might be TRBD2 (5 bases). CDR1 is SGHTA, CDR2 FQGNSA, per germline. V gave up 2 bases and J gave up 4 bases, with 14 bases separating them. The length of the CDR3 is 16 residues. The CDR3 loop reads CASSLNTGVGTGELFF. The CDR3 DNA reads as TGTGCCAGCAGCTTAAATACCGGGGTCGGCACCGGGGAGCTGTTTTTT. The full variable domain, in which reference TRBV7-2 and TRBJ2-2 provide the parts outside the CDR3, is GAGVSQSPSNKVTEKGKDVELRCDPISGHTALYWYRQSLGQGLEFLIYFQGNSAPDKSGLPSDRFSAERTGGSVSTLTIQRTQQEDSAVYLCASSLNTGVGTGELFFGEGSRLTVL.

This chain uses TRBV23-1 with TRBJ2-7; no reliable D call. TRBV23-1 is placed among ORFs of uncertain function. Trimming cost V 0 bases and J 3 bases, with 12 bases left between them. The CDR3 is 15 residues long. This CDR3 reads CASSQSFGPYYEQYF. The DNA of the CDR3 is TGCGCCAGCAGTCAATCGTTCGGGCCTTACTACGAGCAGTACTTC.

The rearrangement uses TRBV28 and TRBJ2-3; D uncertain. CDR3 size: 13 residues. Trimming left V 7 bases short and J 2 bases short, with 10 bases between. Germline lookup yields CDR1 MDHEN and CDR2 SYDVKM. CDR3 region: CASKVHTTDTQYF. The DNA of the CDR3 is TGTGCCAGCAAGGTACACACCACAGATACGCAGTATTTT.

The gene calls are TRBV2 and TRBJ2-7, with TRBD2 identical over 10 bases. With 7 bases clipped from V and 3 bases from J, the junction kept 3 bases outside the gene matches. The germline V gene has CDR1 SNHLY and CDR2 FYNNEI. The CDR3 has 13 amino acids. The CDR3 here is CASKLAGVYEQYF. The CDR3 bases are TGTGCCAGCAAGCTAGCGGGAGTCTACGAGCAGTACTTC. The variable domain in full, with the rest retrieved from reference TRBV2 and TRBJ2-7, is EPEVTQTPSHQVTQMGQEVILRCVPISNHLYFYWYRQILGQKVEFLVSFYNNEISEKSEIFDDQFSVERPDGSNFTLKIRSTKLEDSAMYFCASKLAGVYEQYFGPGTRLTVT.

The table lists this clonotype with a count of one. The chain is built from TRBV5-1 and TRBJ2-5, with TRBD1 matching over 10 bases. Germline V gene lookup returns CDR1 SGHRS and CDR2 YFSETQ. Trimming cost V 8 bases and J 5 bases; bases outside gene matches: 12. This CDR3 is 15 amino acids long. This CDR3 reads CASRYRTGGRETQYF. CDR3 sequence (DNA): TGCGCCAGTAGATACCGGACAGGGGGAAGGGAGACCCAGTACTTC. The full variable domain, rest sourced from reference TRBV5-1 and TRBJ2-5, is KAGVTQTPRYLIKTRGQQVTLSCSPISGHRSVSWYQQTPGQGLQFLFEYFSETQRNKGNFPGRFSGRQFSNSRSEMNVSTLELGDSALYLCASRYRTGGRETQYFGPGTRLLVL.

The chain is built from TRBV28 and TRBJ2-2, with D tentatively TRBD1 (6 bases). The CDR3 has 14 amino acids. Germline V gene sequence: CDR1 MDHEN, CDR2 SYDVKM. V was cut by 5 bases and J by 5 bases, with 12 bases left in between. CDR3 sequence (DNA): TGTGCCAGCAGTGCTACAGGGCTTACCGGGGAGCTGTTTTTT. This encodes CASSATGLTGELFF.